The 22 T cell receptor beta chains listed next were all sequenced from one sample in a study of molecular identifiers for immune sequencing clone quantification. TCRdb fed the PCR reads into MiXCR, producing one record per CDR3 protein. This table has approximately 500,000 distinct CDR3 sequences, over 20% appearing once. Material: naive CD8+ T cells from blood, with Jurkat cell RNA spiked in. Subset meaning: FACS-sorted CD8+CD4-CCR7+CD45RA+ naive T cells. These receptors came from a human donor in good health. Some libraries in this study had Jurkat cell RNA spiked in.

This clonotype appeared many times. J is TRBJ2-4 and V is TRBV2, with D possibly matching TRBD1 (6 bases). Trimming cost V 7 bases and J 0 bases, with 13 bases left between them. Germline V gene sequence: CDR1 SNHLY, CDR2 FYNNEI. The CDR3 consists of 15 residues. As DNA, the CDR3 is TGTGCCAGCACCGAAGGGACAATAGCCAAAAACATTCAGTACTTC. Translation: CASTEGTIAKNIQYF.

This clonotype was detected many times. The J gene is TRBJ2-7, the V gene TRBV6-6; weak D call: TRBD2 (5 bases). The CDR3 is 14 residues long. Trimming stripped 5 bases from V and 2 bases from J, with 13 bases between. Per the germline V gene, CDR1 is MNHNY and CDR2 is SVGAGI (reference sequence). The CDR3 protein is CASSARTLTYEQYF. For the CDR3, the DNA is TGTGCCAGCAGTGCCCGGACTTTAACCTACGAGCAGTACTTC.

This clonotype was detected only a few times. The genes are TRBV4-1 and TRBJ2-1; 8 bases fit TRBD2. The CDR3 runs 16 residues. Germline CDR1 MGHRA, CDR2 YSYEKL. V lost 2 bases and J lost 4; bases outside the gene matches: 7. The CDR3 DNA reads TGCGCCAGCAGCCAACACCCGCGGGGGGAGTACAATGAGCAGTTCTTC. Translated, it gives CASSQHPRGEYNEQFF.

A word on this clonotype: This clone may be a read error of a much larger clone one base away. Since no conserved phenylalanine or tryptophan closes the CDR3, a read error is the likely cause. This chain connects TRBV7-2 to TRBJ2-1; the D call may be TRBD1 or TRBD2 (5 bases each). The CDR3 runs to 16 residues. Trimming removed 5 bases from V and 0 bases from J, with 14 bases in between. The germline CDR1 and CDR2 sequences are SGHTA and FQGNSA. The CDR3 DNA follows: TGTGCCAGCAGCCCGCGTGGGGGAGCCTCCTACAATGAGCAGTTCTCC. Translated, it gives CASSPRGGASYNEQFS.

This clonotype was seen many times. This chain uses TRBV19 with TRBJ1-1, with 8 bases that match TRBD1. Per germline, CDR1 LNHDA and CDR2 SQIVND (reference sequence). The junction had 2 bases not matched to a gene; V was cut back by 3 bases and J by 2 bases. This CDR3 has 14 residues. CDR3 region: CASSIGTGNTEAFF. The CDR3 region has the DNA TGTGCCAGTAGTATCGGGACAGGAAACACTGAAGCTTTCTTT. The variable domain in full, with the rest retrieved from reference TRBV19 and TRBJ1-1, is DGGITQSPKYLFRKEGQNVTLSCEQNLNHDAMYWYRQDPGQGLRLIYYSQIVNDFQKGDIAEGYSVSREKKESFPLTVTSAQKNPTAFYLCASSIGTGNTEAFFGQGTRLTVV.

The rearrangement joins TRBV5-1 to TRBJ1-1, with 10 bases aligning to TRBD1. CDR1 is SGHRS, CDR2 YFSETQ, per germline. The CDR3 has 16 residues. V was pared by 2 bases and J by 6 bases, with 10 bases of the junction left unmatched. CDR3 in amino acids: CASSFFKGQGTAEAFF. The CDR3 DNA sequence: TGCGCCAGCAGCTTCTTCAAGGGACAGGGGACCGCTGAAGCTTTCTTT.

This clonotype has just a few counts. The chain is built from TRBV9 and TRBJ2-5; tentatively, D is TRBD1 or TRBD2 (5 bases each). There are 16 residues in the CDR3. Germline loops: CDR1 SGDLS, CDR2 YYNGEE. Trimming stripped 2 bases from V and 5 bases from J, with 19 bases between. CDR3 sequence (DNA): TGTGCCAGCAGCGTGGAGGATACAGGACGTGGGGAGACCCAGTACTTC. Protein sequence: CASSVEDTGRGETQYF.

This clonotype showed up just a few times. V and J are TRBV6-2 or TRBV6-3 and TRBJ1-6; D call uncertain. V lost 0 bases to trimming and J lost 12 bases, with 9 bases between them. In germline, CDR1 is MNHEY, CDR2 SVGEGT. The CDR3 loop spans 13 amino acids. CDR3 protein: CASSYSVGLPLHF. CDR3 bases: TGTGCCAGCAGTTACTCGGTGGGCTTACCCCTCCACTTT.

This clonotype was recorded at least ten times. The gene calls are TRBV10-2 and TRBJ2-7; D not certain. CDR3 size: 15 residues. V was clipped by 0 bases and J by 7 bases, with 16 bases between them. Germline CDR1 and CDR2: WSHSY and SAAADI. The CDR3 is CASSESFPEGREQYF. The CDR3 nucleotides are TGCGCCAGCAGTGAGTCGTTCCCCGAAGGAAGGGAGCAGTACTTC.

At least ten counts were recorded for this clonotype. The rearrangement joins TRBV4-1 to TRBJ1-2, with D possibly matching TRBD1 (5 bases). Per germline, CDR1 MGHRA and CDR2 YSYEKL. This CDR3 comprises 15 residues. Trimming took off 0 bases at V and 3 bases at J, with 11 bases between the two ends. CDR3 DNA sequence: TGCGCCAGCAGCCAAGAAGGGGCGAACTACTATGGCTACACCTTC. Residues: CASSQEGANYYGYTF.

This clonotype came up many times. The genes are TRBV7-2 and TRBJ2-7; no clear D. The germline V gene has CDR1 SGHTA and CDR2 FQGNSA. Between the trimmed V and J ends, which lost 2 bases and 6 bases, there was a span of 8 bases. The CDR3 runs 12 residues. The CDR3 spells CASSLLGPEQYF. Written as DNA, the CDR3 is TGTGCCAGCAGCTTACTCGGACCCGAGCAGTACTTC.

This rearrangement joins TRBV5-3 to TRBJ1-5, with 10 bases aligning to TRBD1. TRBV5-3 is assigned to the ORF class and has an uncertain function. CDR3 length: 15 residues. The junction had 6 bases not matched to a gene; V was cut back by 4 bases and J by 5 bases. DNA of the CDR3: TGTGCCAGAAGCCCTACCGGGACAGGGGATCAGCCCCAGCATTTT. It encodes CARSPTGTGDQPQHF.

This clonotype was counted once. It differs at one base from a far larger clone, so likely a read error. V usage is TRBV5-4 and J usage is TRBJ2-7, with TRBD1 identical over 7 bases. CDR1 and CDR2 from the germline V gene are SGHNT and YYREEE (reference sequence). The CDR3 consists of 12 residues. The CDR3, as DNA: TGTGCCAGCAGTGGGGACAGCTACGGGCAGTACTTC. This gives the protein CASSGDSYGQYF.

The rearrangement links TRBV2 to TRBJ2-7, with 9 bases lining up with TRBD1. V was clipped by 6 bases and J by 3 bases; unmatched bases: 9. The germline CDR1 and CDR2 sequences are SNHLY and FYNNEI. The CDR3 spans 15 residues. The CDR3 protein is CASRTTGGIRYEQYF. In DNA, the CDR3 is TGTGCCAGCAGGACGACAGGGGGAATACGCTACGAGCAGTACTTC.

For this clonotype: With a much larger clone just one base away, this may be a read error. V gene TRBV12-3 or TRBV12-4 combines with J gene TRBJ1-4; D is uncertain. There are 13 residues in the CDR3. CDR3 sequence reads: CASRSPTSEKLFF. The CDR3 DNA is TGTGCCAGCAGGTCCCCAACTAGTGAAAAACTGTTTTTT.

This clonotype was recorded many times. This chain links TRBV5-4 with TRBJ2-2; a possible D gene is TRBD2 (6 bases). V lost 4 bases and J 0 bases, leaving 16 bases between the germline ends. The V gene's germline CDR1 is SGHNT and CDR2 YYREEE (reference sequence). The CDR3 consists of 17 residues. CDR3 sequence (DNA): TGTGCCAGCAGCCTTACTATAGCGGTCCCGAACACCGGGGAGCTGTTTTTT. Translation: CASSLTIAVPNTGELFF.

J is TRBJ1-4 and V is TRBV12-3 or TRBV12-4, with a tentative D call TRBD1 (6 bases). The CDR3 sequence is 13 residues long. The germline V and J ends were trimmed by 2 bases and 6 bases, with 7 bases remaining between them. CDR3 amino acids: CASSLRTDEKLFF. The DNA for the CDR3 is TGTGCCAGCAGTTTAAGGACAGATGAAAAACTGTTTTTT.

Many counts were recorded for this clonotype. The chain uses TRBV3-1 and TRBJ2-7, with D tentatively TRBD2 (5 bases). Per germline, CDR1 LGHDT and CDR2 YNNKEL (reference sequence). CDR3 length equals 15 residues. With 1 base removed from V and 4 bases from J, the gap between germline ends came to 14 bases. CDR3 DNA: TGTGCCAGCAGCCAAGGGTATACAACTAGATACGAGCAGTACTTC. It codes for CASSQGYTTRYEQYF.

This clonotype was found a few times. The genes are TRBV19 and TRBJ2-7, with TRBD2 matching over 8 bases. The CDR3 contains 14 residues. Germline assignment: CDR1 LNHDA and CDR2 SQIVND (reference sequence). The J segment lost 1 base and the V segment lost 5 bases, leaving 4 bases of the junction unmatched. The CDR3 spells CASSVLAGSYEQYF. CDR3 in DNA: TGTGCCAGTAGTGTGTTAGCGGGGTCCTACGAGCAGTACTTC.

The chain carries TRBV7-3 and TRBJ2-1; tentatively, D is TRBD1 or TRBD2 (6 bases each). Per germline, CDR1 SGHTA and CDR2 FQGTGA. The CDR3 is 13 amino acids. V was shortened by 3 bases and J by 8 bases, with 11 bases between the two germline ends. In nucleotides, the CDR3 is TGTGCCAGCAGCTTCCCCGGGGGCCATGAGCAGTTCTTC. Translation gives CASSFPGGHEQFF.

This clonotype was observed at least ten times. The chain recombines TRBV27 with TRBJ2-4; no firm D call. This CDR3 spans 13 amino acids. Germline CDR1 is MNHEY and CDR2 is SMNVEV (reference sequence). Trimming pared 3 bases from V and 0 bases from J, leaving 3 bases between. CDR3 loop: CASSFGAKNIQYF. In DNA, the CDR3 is TGTGCCAGCAGTTTTGGAGCCAAAAACATTCAGTACTTC.

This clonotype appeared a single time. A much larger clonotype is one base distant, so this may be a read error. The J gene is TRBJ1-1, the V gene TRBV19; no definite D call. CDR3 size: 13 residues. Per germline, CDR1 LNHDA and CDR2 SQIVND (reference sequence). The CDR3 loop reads CACSIGLITEAFF. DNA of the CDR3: TGTGCCTGTAGTATAGGATTAATAACTGAAGCTTTCTTT.